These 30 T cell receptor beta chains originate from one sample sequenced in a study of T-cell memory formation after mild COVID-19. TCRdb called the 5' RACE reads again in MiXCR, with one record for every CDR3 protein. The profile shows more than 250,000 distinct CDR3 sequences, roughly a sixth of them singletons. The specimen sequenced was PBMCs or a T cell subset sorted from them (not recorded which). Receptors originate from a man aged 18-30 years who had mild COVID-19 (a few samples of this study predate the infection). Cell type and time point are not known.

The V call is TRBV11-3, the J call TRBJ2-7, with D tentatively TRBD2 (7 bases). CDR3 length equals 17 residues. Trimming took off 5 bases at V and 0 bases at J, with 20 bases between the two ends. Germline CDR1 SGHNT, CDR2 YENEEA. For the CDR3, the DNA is TGTGCCAGCAGCCCCTTCCCGCGGGGGCAGCACTCCTACGAGCAGTACTTC. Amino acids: CASSPFPRGQHSYEQYF.

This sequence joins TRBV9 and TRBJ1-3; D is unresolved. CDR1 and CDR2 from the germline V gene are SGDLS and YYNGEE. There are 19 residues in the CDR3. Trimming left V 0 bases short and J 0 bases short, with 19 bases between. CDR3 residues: CASSVGRASSAFSGNTIYF. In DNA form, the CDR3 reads TGTGCCAGCAGCGTAGGGAGGGCGAGTTCTGCTTTCTCTGGAAACACCATATATTTT.

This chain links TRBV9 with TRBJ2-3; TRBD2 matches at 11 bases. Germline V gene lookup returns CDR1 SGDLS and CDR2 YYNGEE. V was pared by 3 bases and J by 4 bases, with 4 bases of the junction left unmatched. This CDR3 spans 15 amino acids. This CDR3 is CASSELAGAADTQYF. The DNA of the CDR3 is TGTGCCAGCAGCGAACTAGCGGGGGCGGCAGATACGCAGTATTTT.

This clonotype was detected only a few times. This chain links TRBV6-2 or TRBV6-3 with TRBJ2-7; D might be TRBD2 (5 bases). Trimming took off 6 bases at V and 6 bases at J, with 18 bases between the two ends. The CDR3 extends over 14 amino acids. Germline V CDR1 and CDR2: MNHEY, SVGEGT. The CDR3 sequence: CASRREHPLREQYV. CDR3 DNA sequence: TGTGCCAGCAGGAGGGAGCACCCCCTACGCGAGCAGTACGTC.

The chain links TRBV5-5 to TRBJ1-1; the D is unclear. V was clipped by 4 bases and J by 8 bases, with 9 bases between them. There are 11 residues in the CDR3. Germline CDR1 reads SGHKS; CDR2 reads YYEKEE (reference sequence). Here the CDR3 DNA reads TGTGCCAGCAGCGCGAATACCGAAGCTTTCTTT. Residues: CASSANTEAFF.

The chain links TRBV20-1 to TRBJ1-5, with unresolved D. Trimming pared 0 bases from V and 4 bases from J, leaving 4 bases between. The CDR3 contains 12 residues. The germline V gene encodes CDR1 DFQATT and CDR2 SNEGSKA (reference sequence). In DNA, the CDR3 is TGCAGTGCTAGAGATGGTAATCAGCCCCAGCATTTT. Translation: CSARDGNQPQHF.

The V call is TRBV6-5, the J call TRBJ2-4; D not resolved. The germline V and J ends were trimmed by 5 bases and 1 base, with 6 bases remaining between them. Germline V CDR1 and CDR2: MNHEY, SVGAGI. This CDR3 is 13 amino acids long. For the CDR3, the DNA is TGTGCCAGCAGTAAGGCGGCCAAAAACATTCAGTACTTC. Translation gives CASSKAAKNIQYF.

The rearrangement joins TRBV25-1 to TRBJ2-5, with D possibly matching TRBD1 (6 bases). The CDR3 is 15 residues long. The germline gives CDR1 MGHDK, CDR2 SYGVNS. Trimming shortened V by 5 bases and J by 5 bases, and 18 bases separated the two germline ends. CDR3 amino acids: CASSSRDTIRETQYF. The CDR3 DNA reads TGTGCCAGCAGTAGCCGGGACACCATCCGGGAGACCCAGTACTTC.

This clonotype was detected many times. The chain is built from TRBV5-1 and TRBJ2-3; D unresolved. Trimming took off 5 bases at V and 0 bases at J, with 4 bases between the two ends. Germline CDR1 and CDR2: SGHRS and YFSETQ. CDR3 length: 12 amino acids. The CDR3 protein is CASRFSTDTQYF. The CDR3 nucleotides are TGCGCCAGCAGGTTCAGCACAGATACGCAGTATTTT.

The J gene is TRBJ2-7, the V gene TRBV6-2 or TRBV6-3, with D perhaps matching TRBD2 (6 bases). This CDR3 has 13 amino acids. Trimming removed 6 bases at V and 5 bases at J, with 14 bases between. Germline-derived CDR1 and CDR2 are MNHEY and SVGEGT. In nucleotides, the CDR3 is TGTGCCAGCAGCTTGACCTTAGCGGACGAGCAGTACTTC. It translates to CASSLTLADEQYF.

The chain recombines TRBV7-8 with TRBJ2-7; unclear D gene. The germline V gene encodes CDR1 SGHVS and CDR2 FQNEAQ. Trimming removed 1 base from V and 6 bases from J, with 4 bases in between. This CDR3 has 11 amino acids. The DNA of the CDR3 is TGTGCCAGCAGCTTAGATCCCGAGCAGTACTTC. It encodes CASSLDPEQYF. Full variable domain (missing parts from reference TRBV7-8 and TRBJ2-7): GAGVSQSPRYKVAKRGQDVALRCDPISGHVSLFWYQQALGQGPEFLTYFQNEAQLDKSGLPSDRFFAERPEGSVSTLKIQRTQQEDSAVYLCASSLDPEQYFGPGTRLTVT.

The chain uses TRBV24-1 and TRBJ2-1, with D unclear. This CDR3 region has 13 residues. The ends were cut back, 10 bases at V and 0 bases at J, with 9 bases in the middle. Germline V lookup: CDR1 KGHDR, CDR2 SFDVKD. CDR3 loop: CATAPSSYNEQFF. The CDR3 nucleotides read TGTGCCACTGCACCGAGCTCCTACAATGAGCAGTTCTTC.

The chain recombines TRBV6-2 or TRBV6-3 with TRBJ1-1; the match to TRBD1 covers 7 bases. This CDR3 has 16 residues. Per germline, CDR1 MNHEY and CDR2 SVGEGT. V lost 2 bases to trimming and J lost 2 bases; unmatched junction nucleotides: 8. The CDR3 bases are TGTGCCAGCAGTTACGGGTTTAACAGGGGTAACACTGAAGCTTTCTTT. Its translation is CASSYGFNRGNTEAFF.

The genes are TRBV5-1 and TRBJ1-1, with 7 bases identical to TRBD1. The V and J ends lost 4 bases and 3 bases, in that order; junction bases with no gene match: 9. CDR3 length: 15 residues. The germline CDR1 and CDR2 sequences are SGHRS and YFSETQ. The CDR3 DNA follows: TGCGCCAGCAGCCCTGGGACAGAAACCCACACTGAAGCTTTCTTT. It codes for CASSPGTETHTEAFF.

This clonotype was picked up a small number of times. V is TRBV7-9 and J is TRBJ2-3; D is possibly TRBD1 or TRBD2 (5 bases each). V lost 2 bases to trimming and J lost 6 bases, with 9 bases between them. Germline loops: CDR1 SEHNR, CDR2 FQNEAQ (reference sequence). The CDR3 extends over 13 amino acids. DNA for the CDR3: TGTGCCAGCAGCTTATCGGGGCTGGATACGCAGTATTTT. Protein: CASSLSGLDTQYF.

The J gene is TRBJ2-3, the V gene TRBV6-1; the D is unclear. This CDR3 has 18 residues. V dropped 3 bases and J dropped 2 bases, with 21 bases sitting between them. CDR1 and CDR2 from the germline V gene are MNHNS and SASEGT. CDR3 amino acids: CASSDRTLFVMITDTQYF. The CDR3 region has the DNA TGTGCCAGCAGTGATCGGACGCTCTTTGTTATGATCACAGATACGCAGTATTTT.

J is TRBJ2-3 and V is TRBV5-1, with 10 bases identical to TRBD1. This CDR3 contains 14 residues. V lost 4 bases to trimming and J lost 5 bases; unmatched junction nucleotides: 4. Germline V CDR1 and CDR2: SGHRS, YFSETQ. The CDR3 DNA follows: TGCGCCAGCAGCACCGGGACAGGGGTAGATACGCAGTATTTT. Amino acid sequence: CASSTGTGVDTQYF.

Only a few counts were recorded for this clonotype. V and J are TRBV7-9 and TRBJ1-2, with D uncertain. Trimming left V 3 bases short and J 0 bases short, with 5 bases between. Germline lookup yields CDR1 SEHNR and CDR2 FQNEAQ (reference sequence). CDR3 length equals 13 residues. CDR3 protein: CASSFAANYGYTF. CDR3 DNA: TGTGCCAGCAGCTTTGCAGCTAACTATGGCTACACCTTC. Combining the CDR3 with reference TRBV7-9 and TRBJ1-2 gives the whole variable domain DTGVSQNPRHKITKRGQNVTFRCDPISEHNRLYWYRQTLGQGPEFLTYFQNEAQLEKSRLLSDRFSAERPKGSFSTLEIQRTEQGDSAMYLCASSFAANYGYTFGSGTRLTVV.

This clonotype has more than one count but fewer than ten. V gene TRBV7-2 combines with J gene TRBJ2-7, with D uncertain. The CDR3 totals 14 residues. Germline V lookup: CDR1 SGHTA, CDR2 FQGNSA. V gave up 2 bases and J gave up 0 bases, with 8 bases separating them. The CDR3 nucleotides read TGTGCCAGCAGCTTAACAGCCGACTCCTACGAGCAGTACTTC. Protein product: CASSLTADSYEQYF.

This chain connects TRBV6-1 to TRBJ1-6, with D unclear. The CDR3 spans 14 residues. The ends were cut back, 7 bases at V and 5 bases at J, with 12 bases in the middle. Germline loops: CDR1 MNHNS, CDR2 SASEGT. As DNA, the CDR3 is TGTGCCAGCACAGGCCCAGAACATAATTCACCCCTCCACTTT. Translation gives CASTGPEHNSPLHF.

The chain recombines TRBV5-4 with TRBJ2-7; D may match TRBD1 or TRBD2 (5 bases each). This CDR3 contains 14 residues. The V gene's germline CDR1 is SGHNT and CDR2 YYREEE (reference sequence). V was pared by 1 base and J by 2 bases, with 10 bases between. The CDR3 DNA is TGTGCCAGCAGCTTGCGACGGGACCCCTACGAGCAGTACGTC. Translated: CASSLRRDPYEQYV.

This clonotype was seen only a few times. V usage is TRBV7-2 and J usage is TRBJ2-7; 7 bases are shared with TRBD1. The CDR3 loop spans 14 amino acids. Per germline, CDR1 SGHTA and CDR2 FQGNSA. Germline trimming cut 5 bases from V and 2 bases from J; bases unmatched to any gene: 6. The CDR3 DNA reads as TGTGCCAGCAGCATCTACAGGGGACCCTACGAGCAGTACGTC. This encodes CASSIYRGPYEQYV.

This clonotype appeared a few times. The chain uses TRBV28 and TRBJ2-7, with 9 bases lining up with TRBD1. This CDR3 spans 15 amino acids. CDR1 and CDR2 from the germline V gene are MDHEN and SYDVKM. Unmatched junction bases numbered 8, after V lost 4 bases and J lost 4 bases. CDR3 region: CASSSSGTGLYEQYV. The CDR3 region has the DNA TGTGCCAGCAGTTCCTCCGGGACAGGGCTATACGAGCAGTACGTC.

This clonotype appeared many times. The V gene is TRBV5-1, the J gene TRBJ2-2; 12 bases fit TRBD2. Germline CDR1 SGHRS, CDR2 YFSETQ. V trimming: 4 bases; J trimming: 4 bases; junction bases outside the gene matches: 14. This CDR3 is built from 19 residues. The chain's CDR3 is CASSPETSGGLISTGELFF. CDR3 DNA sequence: TGCGCCAGCAGCCCGGAGACTAGCGGGGGACTAATCAGCACCGGGGAGCTGTTTTTT. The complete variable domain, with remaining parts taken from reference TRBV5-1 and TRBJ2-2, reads KAGVTQTPRYLIKTRGQQVTLSCSPISGHRSVSWYQQTPGQGLQFLFEYFSETQRNKGNFPGRFSGRQFSNSRSEMNVSTLELGDSALYLCASSPETSGGLISTGELFFGEGSRLTVL.

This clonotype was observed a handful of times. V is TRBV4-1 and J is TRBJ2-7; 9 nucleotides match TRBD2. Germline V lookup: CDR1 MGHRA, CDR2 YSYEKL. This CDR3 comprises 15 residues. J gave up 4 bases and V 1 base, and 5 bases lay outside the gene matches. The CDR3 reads CASSQVSGGVYEQYF. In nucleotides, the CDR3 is TGCGCCAGCAGCCAAGTTAGCGGGGGAGTATACGAGCAGTACTTC.

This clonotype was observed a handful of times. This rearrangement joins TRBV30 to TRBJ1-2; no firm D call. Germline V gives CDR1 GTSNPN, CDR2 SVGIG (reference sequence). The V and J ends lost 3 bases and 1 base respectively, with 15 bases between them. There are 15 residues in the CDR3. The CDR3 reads CAWRARTRLNYGYTF. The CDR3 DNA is TGTGCCTGGAGGGCACGGACCCGCCTTAACTATGGCTACACCTTC.

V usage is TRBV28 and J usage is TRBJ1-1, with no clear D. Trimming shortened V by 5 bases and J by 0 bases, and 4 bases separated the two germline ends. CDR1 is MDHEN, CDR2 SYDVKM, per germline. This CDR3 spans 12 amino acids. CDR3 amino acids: CASSEVNTEAFF. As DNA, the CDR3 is TGTGCCAGCAGTGAGGTGAACACTGAAGCTTTCTTT.

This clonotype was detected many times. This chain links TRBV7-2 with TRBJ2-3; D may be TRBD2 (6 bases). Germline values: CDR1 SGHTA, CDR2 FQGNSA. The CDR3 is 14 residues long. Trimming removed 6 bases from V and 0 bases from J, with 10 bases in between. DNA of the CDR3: TGTGCCAGCAGTCTAGCGTCTAGCACAGATACGCAGTATTTT. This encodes CASSLASSTDTQYF.

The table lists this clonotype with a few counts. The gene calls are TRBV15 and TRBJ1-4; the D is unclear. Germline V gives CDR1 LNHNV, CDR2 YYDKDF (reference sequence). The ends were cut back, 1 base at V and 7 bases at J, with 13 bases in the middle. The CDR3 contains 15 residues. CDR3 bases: TGTGCCACCAGCAGAGTCCCTGGGATCAGTGAAAAACTGTTTTTT. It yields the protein CATSRVPGISEKLFF.

The CDR3 DNA sequence: TGTGCCAGCAGCGCGGGACAGGGGGTCGGCGGGGAGCTGTTTTTT. This codes for CASSAGQGVGGELFF. The chain recombines TRBV9 with TRBJ2-2; 11 bases map to TRBD1. The CDR3 has 15 amino acids. Germline loops: CDR1 SGDLS, CDR2 YYNGEE. V shed 3 bases, J shed 7 bases, and the junction held 5 bases outside the gene matches.